A selection of T cell receptor beta chains follows, all from one sample in a study of cytomegalovirus exposure and HLA in healthy donors. Clones were read by immunoSEQ multiplex PCR, and TCRdb kept only the in-frame ones, dropping some. There are some 150,000 clones in the sample; around 84% occur only once, and less than 2.5% lies in the top ten. Sequenced: PBMCs. Every receptor here comes from a boy between 2 and 10 years old in good health and CMV-seronegative. CDR3s include the opening cysteine and the closing phenylalanine or tryptophan. D genes are given only for firm matches. Expanded clones are given a class, and other clones once, few, many or no size at all.

TRBV6-1,TRBD2,.,17,TRBJ2-2,TGTGCCAGCAGTGAAAGTTGGCGGGGGGGAAACACCGGGGAGCTGTTTTTT,CASSESWRGGNTGELFF
TRBV10-1,TRBD1,.,16,TRBJ2-6,TGCGCCCCCATCGCGGGCAGGGGGTCTGGGGCCAACGTCCTGACTTTC,CAPIAGRGSGANVLTF
TRBV6-6,.,few,15,TRBJ2-5,TGTGCCAGCAGTTACTCAACCCGGGGGCAAGAGACCCAGTACTTC,CASSYSTRGQETQYF
TRBV7-3,TRBD2,.,16,TRBJ2-1,TGTGCCAGCAGCTCAAAGGTCCCTAGCGGGGGGAATGAGCAGTTCTTC,CASSSKVPSGGNEQFF
TRBV5-4,.,.,14,TRBJ2-5,TGTGCCAGCAGCTTGAAGACAGATTCCGAGACCCAGTACTTC,CASSLKTDSETQYF
TRBV5-4,.,.,13,TRBJ2-3,TGTGCCAGCAGCTCCGGTCGCACAGATACGCAGTATTTT,CASSSGRTDTQYF
TRBV7-3,.,.,12,TRBJ2-6,TGTGCCAGCTCTAAAGGGGCCAACGTCCTGACTTTC,CASSKGANVLTF
TRBV29-1,TRBD1,.,13,TRBJ1-2,TGCAGCGTTGAAAGCCAGGGGGCGGCTGGCTACACCTTC,CSVESQGAAGYTF
TRBV13,TRBD1,.,13,TRBJ2-2,TGTGCCAGCAGGGACAGGGCTGCCGGGGAGCTGTTTTTT,CASRDRAAGELFF
TRBV6-5,.,.,13,TRBJ2-7,TGTGCCAGCGCAAGGGGAAGCTCCTACGAGCAGTACTTC,CASARGSSYEQYF
TRBV6-6,TRBD1,.,16,TRBJ1-5,TGTGCCAGCAGCCGAGGACAGGGTAGGAGCAATCAGCCCCAGCATTTT,CASSRGQGRSNQPQHF
TRBV7-6,.,.,14,TRBJ1-1,TGTGCCAGCAGCGCCCGACGGAGCGGCACTGAAGCTTTCTTT,CASSARRSGTEAFF
TRBV6-5,.,few,13,TRBJ1-4,TGTGCCAGCCGGGAAGAAAGCTGGGAAAAACTGTTTTTT,CASREESWEKLFF
TRBV2,TRBD2,.,16,TRBJ2-7,TGTGCCAGCGGAGAGGTAGCGGGAGAGCCGACCTACGAGCAGTACTTC,CASGEVAGEPTYEQYF
TRBV30,.,.,15,TRBJ2-5,TGTGCCTGGAGTGGGGCGGGCGGAGCTAAAGAGACCCAGTACTTC,CAWSGAGGAKETQYF
TRBV4-2,TRBD1,.,18,TRBJ1-2,TGTGCCAGCAGCCAGATCAATCGGGGGACAGTTATTTATTATGGCTACACCTTC,CASSQINRGTVIYYGYTF
TRBV7-9,TRBD2,.,16,TRBJ2-1,TGTGCCAGCAGCTTTTTAGCGGGAGTCTCCTACAATGAGCAGTTCTTC,CASSFLAGVSYNEQFF
TRBV7-2,TRBD2,.,17,TRBJ2-1,TGTGCCAGCAGCCCCCATAGCGGGAGTAGCTCCTACAATGAGCAGTTCTTC,CASSPHSGSSSYNEQFF
TRBV6-1,TRBD2,.,16,TRBJ2-3,TGTGCCAGCAGTGATCTGCGGGAGAGGGGCACAGATACGCAGTATTTT,CASSDLRERGTDTQYF
TRBV6-5,.,.,15,TRBJ2-7,TGTGCCAGCAGTTACATTACAGGGTATCCCCACGAGCAGTACTTC,CASSYITGYPHEQYF
TRBV5-1,.,.,15,TRBJ2-2,TGCGCCAGCAGCTTGGTAGCCAGGGACACCGGGGAGCTGTTTTTT,CASSLVARDTGELFF
TRBV5-1,TRBD1,.,15,TRBJ2-7,TGCGCCAGCAGCTTGGAAGGGGGCGTACACTACGAGCAGTACTTC,CASSLEGGVHYEQYF
TRBV27,TRBD2,.,15,TRBJ2-3,TGTGCCAGCAGTTTCGTCCCCCCCCCGGGAGGGGCGCAGTATTTT,CASSFVPPPGGAQYF
TRBV4-1,.,.,14,TRBJ1-5,TGCGCCAGCAGCCAAGGGGGGGGCTGGCAGCCCCAGCATTTT,CASSQGGGWQPQHF
TRBV19,.,.,14,TRBJ1-1,TGTGCCAGTAGTATTAGCGGAATGAACACTGAAGCTTTCTTT,CASSISGMNTEAFF
TRBV28,TRBD1,.,15,TRBJ1-1,TGTGCCAGCAGTTTATTGGCAGGGGGGAACACTGAAGCTTTCTTT,CASSLLAGGNTEAFF